This entry lists 23 T cell receptor beta chains sequenced from one sample in a study of vaccination effects on CD4 cells after COVID-19. Clones were read by immunoSEQ multiplex PCR, and TCRdb kept only the in-frame ones, dropping some. The sample comprises about 73,000 clones, less than 75% of which are singletons, and roughly 2.3% rests with the top ten. These receptors have no identified antigens. Following an approximately eleven-day culture, CD4+ T cells were purified. Everyone in the study got two shots of either the BNT162b2 or mRNA-1273 vaccine. The sample was CD4+ T cells from PBMCs cultured without peptide, taken after COVID-19 vaccination. The receptors stem from a human donor who received a COVID-19 vaccine.

The gene calls are TRBV19 and TRBJ1-2; D is ambiguous. Germline assignment: CDR1 LNHDA and CDR2 SQIVND (reference sequence). The CDR3 has 15 amino acids. V was trimmed by 7 bases and J by 4 bases, leaving 19 bases between them. CDR3 in amino acids: CASILGGGFGYGYTF. The CDR3 coding sequence is TGTGCCAGTATCTTGGGAGGCGGATTCGGCTATGGCTACACCTTC.

The rearrangement links TRBV7-7 to TRBJ2-2; 7 bases map to TRBD1. The trim removed 5 bases at V and 2 bases at J, leaving 5 bases unmatched. The CDR3 extends over 15 amino acids. Germline CDR1 SSHAT, CDR2 FNYEAQ (reference sequence). This CDR3 is CASSQTGVNTGELFF. The CDR3 nucleotides read TGTGCCAGCAGCCAAACAGGGGTAAACACCGGGGAGCTGTTTTTT.

The rearrangement links TRBV6-5 to TRBJ2-7; 7 bases align to TRBD1. J was trimmed by 4 bases and V by 5 bases; bases with no gene match: 8. The CDR3 spans 14 residues. Germline CDR1 is MNHEY and CDR2 is SVGAGI. In DNA, the CDR3 is TGTGCCAGCAGTCCACGGACAGGCGGTTACGAGCAGTACGTC. Translated: CASSPRTGGYEQYV.

The genes are TRBV4-1 and TRBJ2-3; 7 bases align to TRBD1. CDR3 length equals 17 residues. J was trimmed by 3 bases and V by 0 bases; bases with no gene match: 9. Germline V gives CDR1 MGHRA, CDR2 YSYEKL. CDR3: CASSQEGTVSETDTQYF. The CDR3 nucleotides are TGCGCCAGCAGCCAAGAAGGGACAGTATCTGAGACAGATACGCAGTATTTT.

V usage is TRBV7-2 and J usage is TRBJ2-5; TRBD2 is a possible D gene (6 bases). Germline V gives CDR1 SGHTA, CDR2 FQGNSA. This CDR3 is 14 amino acids long. The germline V and J ends were trimmed by 5 bases and 4 bases, with 14 bases remaining between them. CDR3 sequence reads: CASSPTRWGETQYF. Written as DNA, the CDR3 is TGTGCCAGCAGCCCGACTAGATGGGGAGAGACCCAGTACTTC.

J is TRBJ2-5 and V is TRBV29-1, with D perhaps matching TRBD1 (5 bases). The V end was cut by 7 bases, the J end by 4 bases, with 19 bases between. The germline gives CDR1 SQVTM, CDR2 ANQGSEA. The CDR3 contains 14 residues. CDR3 bases: TGCAGCGCCGTGAGCAGGGTCCAGATAGAGACCCAGTACTTC. It yields the protein CSAVSRVQIETQYF.

The chain employs TRBV7-7 and TRBJ2-7; a possible D gene is TRBD1 (6 bases). This CDR3 is built from 15 residues. V was trimmed by 1 base and J by 4 bases, leaving 14 bases between them. Per the germline V gene, CDR1 is SSHAT and CDR2 is FNYEAQ (reference sequence). CDR3 in amino acids: CASSLDPLDRYEQYV. DNA of the CDR3: TGTGCCAGCAGCTTAGACCCCCTGGACAGATACGAGCAGTACGTC.

This clone was detected a few times. This CDR3 is CATSDPHGPEGDEQYV. The CDR3 nucleotides read TGTGCCACCAGTGACCCTCACGGCCCGGAGGGGGACGAGCAGTACGTC. The gene calls are TRBV24-1 and TRBJ2-7; the D gene could be TRBD1 or TRBD2 (6 bases each). The CDR3 covers 16 residues. Germline V gives CDR1 KGHDR, CDR2 SFDVKD. The germline V and J ends were trimmed by 4 bases and 5 bases, with 20 bases remaining between them.

This clone was observed a handful of times. The V gene is TRBV7-2, the J gene TRBJ2-1; 7 nucleotides align to TRBD1. The CDR3 runs to 13 residues. Trimming cost V 0 bases and J 13 bases; bases outside gene matches: 6. Germline V gives CDR1 SGHTA, CDR2 FQGNSA. CDR3 in DNA: TGTGCCAGCAGCTTAGCCCGGGACAGAAAACAGTTCTTC. This translates into CASSLARDRKQFF.

The chain has TRBV13 and TRBJ1-2; 8 bases agree with TRBD1. Per the germline V gene, CDR1 is PRHDT and CDR2 is FYEKMQ (reference sequence). The CDR3 contains 14 residues. The trim removed 4 bases at V and 4 bases at J, leaving 5 bases unmatched. The CDR3 here is CASSSRDRTYGYTF. Here the CDR3 DNA reads TGTGCCAGCAGCTCGAGGGACAGGACCTATGGCTACACCTTC.

This sequence joins TRBV3-1 (or the pseudogene TRBV3-2) and TRBJ2-7; 8 bases match TRBD1. CDR3 size: 15 residues. Trimming at V came to 4 bases and at J to 3 bases, leaving 8 bases not matched to a gene. Germline assignment: CDR1 LGHDT and CDR2 YNNKEL (reference sequence). CDR3 DNA sequence: TGTGCCAGCAGCCCCCAGGGACAGGAAAACTACGAGCAGTACGTC. Translation: CASSPQGQENYEQYV.

The table lists this clone with a count of one. The chain joins TRBV30 to TRBJ1-5; TRBD1 is a possible D gene (5 bases). Germline lookup yields CDR1 GTSNPN and CDR2 SVGIG (reference sequence). V lost 0 bases and J lost 2, with 17 bases in between. This CDR3 contains 17 residues. The CDR3 region has the DNA TGTGCCTGGAGTGTAAGCGGGAGGGACTGGGGCAATCAGCCCCAGCATTTT. Protein: CAWSVSGRDWGNQPQHF.

The genes are TRBV5-1 and TRBJ2-2; no reliable D call. Germline-derived CDR1 and CDR2 are SGHRS and YFSETQ. Trimming shortened V by 2 bases and J by 5 bases, and 7 bases separated the two germline ends. This CDR3 contains 13 residues. As DNA, the CDR3 is TGCGCCAGCAGCTTTGGTTGGACCGGGGAGCTGTTTTTT. Its protein product is CASSFGWTGELFF.

The rearrangement joins TRBV2 to TRBJ1-3; D uncertain. Trimming removed 7 bases at V and 0 bases at J, with 7 bases between. The CDR3 is 13 residues long. Germline loops: CDR1 SNHLY, CDR2 FYNNEI. CDR3 nucleotides: TGTGCCAGCAAGGAGGGCTCTGGAAACACCATATATTTT. This sequence encodes CASKEGSGNTIYF.

The CDR3 region has the DNA TGCGCCAGCAGCTTCGACAGGGGCACTGAAGCTTTCTTT. This sequence encodes CASSFDRGTEAFF. The rearrangement joins TRBV5-1 to TRBJ1-1, with TRBD1 identical over 8 bases. V gave up 2 bases and J gave up 4 bases; unmatched junction bases: 1. CDR3 size: 13 residues. Looked up from germline, CDR1 is SGHRS and CDR2 is YFSETQ. The variable domain in full, completed from reference TRBV5-1 and TRBJ1-1, reads KAGVTQTPRYLIKTRGQQVTLSCSPISGHRSVSWYQQTPGQGLQFLFEYFSETQRNKGNFPGRFSGRQFSNSRSEMNVSTLELGDSALYLCASSFDRGTEAFFGQGTRLTVV.

The count of this clone is one. The chain uses TRBV5-1 and TRBJ1-6, with a possible D match to TRBD1 (5 bases). CDR1 and CDR2 from the germline V gene are SGHRS and YFSETQ. Trimming cost V 0 bases and J 7 bases, with 11 bases left between them. The CDR3 runs to 15 residues. The CDR3 reads CASSLAGTGNSPLHF. CDR3 in DNA: TGCGCCAGCAGCTTGGCCGGGACCGGGAATTCACCCCTCCACTTT.

The V gene is TRBV5-4, the J gene TRBJ2-2; perhaps TRBD2 as D (5 bases). CDR1 is SGHNT, CDR2 YYREEE, per germline (reference sequence). Trimming left V 3 bases short and J 1 base short, with 13 bases between. The CDR3 contains 16 residues. The DNA of the CDR3 is TGTGCCAGCAGCTCCGCAGGAGAGGGGAACACCGGGGAGCTGTTTTTT. It encodes CASSSAGEGNTGELFF.

V gene TRBV21-1 combines with J gene TRBJ1-2; the table's D call, TRBD1, has no DNA check behind it. TRBV21-1 is an annotated pseudogene. This CDR3 is 16 amino acids long. The CDR3 loop reads CASSKWDRPLLYGYTF. CDR3 DNA: TGTGCCAGCAGCAAATGGGACAGGCCTCTCCTCTATGGCTACACCTTC.

The J gene is TRBJ1-2, the V gene TRBV28; D is unresolved. Germline values: CDR1 MDHEN, CDR2 SYDVKM. V lost 3 bases to trimming and J lost 8 bases, with 13 bases between them. The CDR3 has 13 amino acids. This chain's CDR3 is CASSLFSVGGYTF. DNA of the CDR3: TGTGCCAGCAGTTTGTTTTCCGTGGGGGGCTACACCTTC.

This clone has just a few counts. The rearrangement uses TRBV12-3 or TRBV12-4 and TRBJ2-5, with D hard to call. Trimming removed 6 bases at V and 2 bases at J, with 10 bases between. The CDR3 extends over 13 amino acids. In DNA form, the CDR3 reads TGTGCCAGCAGCCCCGGATTTCAAGAGACCCAGTACTTC. It translates to CASSPGFQETQYF.

The chain links TRBV29-1 to TRBJ1-2; D is possibly TRBD1 (5 bases). Trimming removed 4 bases at V and 3 bases at J, with 9 bases between. Looked up from germline, CDR1 is SQVTM and CDR2 is ANQGSEA. The CDR3 is 12 residues long. The CDR3 loop reads CSVARVDYGYTF. For the CDR3, the DNA is TGCAGCGTTGCCAGGGTTGACTATGGCTACACCTTC.

V is TRBV4-1 and J is TRBJ1-6; 10 bases fit TRBD1. Germline V gives CDR1 MGHRA, CDR2 YSYEKL. V dropped 3 bases and J dropped 10; count of bases not matched to a gene: 9. The CDR3 has 16 amino acids. The CDR3 loop reads CASSQLGQGVWSPLHF. CDR3 DNA sequence: TGCGCCAGCAGCCAGCTCGGACAGGGGGTTTGGTCACCCCTCCACTTT.

This clone was seen a few times. This chain joins TRBV10-1 and TRBJ2-1; TRBD2 matches at 13 bases. Germline loops: CDR1 WNHNN, CDR2 SYGVQD (reference sequence). The V segment lost 6 bases and the J segment 5 bases; nucleotides outside the gene matches: 4. This CDR3 contains 15 residues. The CDR3 sequence is CASRKGTSGDNEQFF. The CDR3 region has the DNA TGCGCCAGCAGGAAAGGGACTAGCGGGGACAATGAGCAGTTCTTC.